These T cell receptor beta chains were read from a single sample in a study of blood T cell repertoires in COVID-19. Sequenced by immunoSEQ multiplex PCR; TCRdb stores in-frame clones only, minus some. This table has fewer than 130,000 clones, 70% to 80% appearing once. Sequencing was done on a sample of peripheral blood. Receptor source: a man between 65 and 79 years old with active or convalescent COVID-19. Both conserved end residues are part of each CDR3. The order of the fields is J gene, clone size, D gene, V gene, CDR3 protein, CDR3 DNA. D genes are given only for firm matches. Clone size is shown for a subset of rows, as once, few, many or a class of expanded clone.

j_gene: TRBJ2-7; abundance: -; d_gene: TRBD1; v_gene: TRBV6-5; CDR3aa: CASTQDRAYEQYF; CDR3nt: TGTGCCAGCACTCAAGACAGGGCCTACGAGCAGTACTTC
j_gene: TRBJ1-4; abundance: few; d_gene: -; v_gene: TRBV4-1; CDR3aa: CASSQWRREQLFF; CDR3nt: TGCGCCAGCAGCCAATGGCGGAGGGAACAACTGTTTTTT
j_gene: TRBJ1-2; abundance: -; d_gene: -; v_gene: TRBV3-1/TRBV3-2; CDR3aa: CASSNPQVLYGYTF; CDR3nt: TGTGCCAGCAGCAACCCACAGGTTTTATATGGCTACACCTTC
j_gene: TRBJ2-2; abundance: few; d_gene: TRBD1; v_gene: TRBV5-1; CDR3aa: CASSSGQGSGELFF; CDR3nt: TGCGCCAGCAGCTCGGGACAGGGATCCGGGGAGCTGTTTTTT
j_gene: TRBJ1-1; abundance: -; d_gene: -; v_gene: TRBV11-2; CDR3aa: CASSWVEGSTEAFF; CDR3nt: TGTGCCAGCAGCTGGGTGGAGGGTTCCACTGAAGCTTTCTTT
j_gene: TRBJ2-1; abundance: -; d_gene: -; v_gene: TRBV24-1; CDR3aa: CATSGQTPYNEQFF; CDR3nt: TGTGCCACCAGTGGACAGACTCCCTACAATGAGCAGTTCTTC
j_gene: TRBJ1-4; abundance: -; d_gene: -; v_gene: TRBV5-1; CDR3aa: CASSLEGPSYNEKLFF; CDR3nt: TGCGCCAGCAGCTTAGAGGGCCCTTCTTATAATGAAAAACTGTTTTTT
j_gene: TRBJ2-2; abundance: -; d_gene: -; v_gene: TRBV11-2; CDR3aa: CASSLDYTYTGELFF; CDR3nt: TGTGCCAGCAGCTTGGACTACACTTACACCGGGGAGCTGTTTTTT
j_gene: TRBJ2-1; abundance: -; d_gene: TRBD2; v_gene: TRBV7-2; CDR3aa: CASRRTSGSNHEQFF; CDR3nt: TGTGCCAGCCGCCGCACTAGCGGGAGCAACCATGAGCAGTTCTTC
j_gene: TRBJ2-1; abundance: -; d_gene: -; v_gene: TRBV4-1; CDR3aa: CASSQDRVNEQFF; CDR3nt: TGCGCCAGCAGCCAAGACAGGGTTAATGAGCAGTTCTTC
j_gene: TRBJ2-5; abundance: once; d_gene: -; v_gene: TRBV7-3; CDR3aa: CASSLTREETQYF; CDR3nt: TGTGCCAGCAGCTTAACCAGGGAAGAGACCCAGTACTTC
j_gene: TRBJ1-5; abundance: -; d_gene: -; v_gene: TRBV19; CDR3aa: CASSITRDQPQHF; CDR3nt: TGTGCCAGTAGTATAACCAGGGATCAGCCCCAGCATTTT
j_gene: TRBJ1-2; abundance: -; d_gene: -; v_gene: TRBV5-1; CDR3aa: CASSLAVISTANYGYTF; CDR3nt: TGCGCCAGCAGCTTGGCCGTTATAAGTACAGCTAACTATGGCTACACCTTC
j_gene: TRBJ1-1; abundance: -; d_gene: TRBD1; v_gene: TRBV6-2/TRBV6-3; CDR3aa: CASSTLGQGDTEAFF; CDR3nt: TGTGCCAGCAGTACCCTTGGACAGGGGGACACTGAAGCTTTCTTT
j_gene: TRBJ1-5; abundance: -; d_gene: TRBD1; v_gene: TRBV7-9; CDR3aa: CASSWGTDQPQHF; CDR3nt: TGTGCCAGCAGCTGGGGGACAGATCAGCCCCAGCATTTT
j_gene: TRBJ2-7; abundance: -; d_gene: -; v_gene: TRBV6-5; CDR3aa: CASSSSLDEQYF; CDR3nt: TGTGCCAGCAGCTCCTCTCTCGACGAGCAGTACTTC
j_gene: TRBJ2-1; abundance: -; d_gene: TRBD2; v_gene: TRBV28; CDR3aa: CASSFPSGRPSNFYNEQFF; CDR3nt: TGTGCCAGCAGTTTCCCTAGCGGGAGGCCCTCCAATTTTTACAATGAGCAGTTCTTC
j_gene: TRBJ2-1; abundance: few; d_gene: TRBD2; v_gene: TRBV25-1; CDR3aa: CASAPTSSGRPDYNEQFF; CDR3nt: TGTGCCAGCGCACCAACCTCTAGCGGGAGGCCTGATTACAATGAGCAGTTCTTC
j_gene: TRBJ1-3; abundance: -; d_gene: TRBD1; v_gene: TRBV28; CDR3aa: CASRIQGAGGNTIYF; CDR3nt: TGTGCCAGCAGAATACAGGGGGCAGGTGGAAACACCATATATTTT
j_gene: TRBJ2-4; abundance: once; d_gene: TRBD1; v_gene: TRBV19; CDR3aa: CASSATGAKNIQYF; CDR3nt: TGTGCCAGTAGTGCGACAGGGGCCAAAAACATTCAGTACTTC
j_gene: TRBJ2-1; abundance: -; d_gene: TRBD2; v_gene: TRBV5-4; CDR3aa: CASSGQASGYPSSYNEQFF; CDR3nt: TGTGCCAGCAGCGGTCAGGCTAGCGGGTACCCTAGCTCCTACAATGAGCAGTTCTTC
j_gene: TRBJ2-1; abundance: -; d_gene: -; v_gene: TRBV7-5; CDR3aa: CARSLNILLGSSYNEQFF; CDR3nt: TGTGCCAGAAGCTTAAACATATTGTTAGGGAGCTCCTACAATGAGCAGTTCTTC
j_gene: TRBJ1-1; abundance: -; d_gene: -; v_gene: TRBV5-1; CDR3aa: CASSLIGEGTEAFF; CDR3nt: TGCGCCAGCAGCTTGATCGGAGAGGGCACTGAAGCTTTCTTT
j_gene: TRBJ1-5; abundance: -; d_gene: -; v_gene: TRBV19; CDR3aa: CASSIDPPGSYSNQPQHF; CDR3nt: TGTGCCAGTAGTATAGATCCCCCAGGTTCTTATAGCAATCAGCCCCAGCATTTT
j_gene: TRBJ2-7; abundance: -; d_gene: -; v_gene: TRBV10-3; CDR3aa: CAISDGSYEQYF; CDR3nt: TGTGCCATCAGTGACGGTTCCTACGAGCAGTACTTC
j_gene: TRBJ2-3; abundance: -; d_gene: TRBD1; v_gene: TRBV7-9; CDR3aa: CASSSSVSDRTDTQYF; CDR3nt: TGTGCCAGCAGCTCCTCCGTGTCGGACAGGACAGATACGCAGTATTTT
j_gene: TRBJ2-4; abundance: -; d_gene: TRBD1; v_gene: TRBV5-1; CDR3aa: CASSWTGPDKNIQYF; CDR3nt: TGCGCCAGCAGTTGGACAGGGCCCGACAAAAACATTCAGTACTTC
j_gene: TRBJ2-3; abundance: -; d_gene: TRBD2; v_gene: TRBV5-1; CDR3aa: CASSLRLAGGPGTDTQYF; CDR3nt: TGCGCCAGCAGCTTGCGACTAGCGGGGGGGCCAGGGACAGATACGCAGTATTTT
j_gene: TRBJ2-2; abundance: -; d_gene: -; v_gene: TRBV2; CDR3aa: CASSVQGNSNTGELFF; CDR3nt: TGTGCCAGCAGTGTGCAGGGGAATTCCAACACCGGGGAGCTGTTTTTT
j_gene: TRBJ2-6; abundance: -; d_gene: TRBD1; v_gene: TRBV18; CDR3aa: CASSPQGDGANVLTF; CDR3nt: TGTGCCAGCTCACCCCAGGGGGATGGGGCCAACGTCCTGACTTTC
j_gene: TRBJ2-7; abundance: -; d_gene: -; v_gene: TRBV6-4; CDR3aa: CASSLIPGTQYLSYEQYF; CDR3nt: TGTGCCAGCAGCCTTATTCCCGGGACACAGTATCTTTCCTACGAGCAGTACTTC
j_gene: TRBJ1-2; abundance: -; d_gene: -; v_gene: TRBV11-2; CDR3aa: CASSLGQSYGYTF; CDR3nt: TGTGCCAGCAGCTTAGGACAGTCCTATGGCTACACCTTC
j_gene: TRBJ1-1; abundance: -; d_gene: -; v_gene: TRBV2; CDR3aa: CASEKDSRMNTEAFF; CDR3nt: TGTGCCAGCGAAAAGGACAGTAGGATGAACACTGAAGCTTTCTTT
j_gene: TRBJ2-3; abundance: -; d_gene: -; v_gene: TRBV18; CDR3aa: CASSPFPSEVTTDTQYF; CDR3nt: TGTGCCAGCTCACCATTCCCTAGCGAGGTAACTACAGATACGCAGTATTTT
j_gene: TRBJ1-1; abundance: -; d_gene: -; v_gene: TRBV29-1; CDR3aa: CSVEYGGVLRNTEAFF; CDR3nt: TGCAGCGTTGAATATGGAGGGGTCCTCAGGAACACTGAAGCTTTCTTT
j_gene: TRBJ1-2; abundance: -; d_gene: -; v_gene: TRBV4-1; CDR3aa: CASSQGGPDNYGYTF; CDR3nt: TGCGCCAGCAGCCAAGGGGGCCCAGATAACTATGGCTACACCTTC
j_gene: TRBJ2-7; abundance: -; d_gene: TRBD1; v_gene: TRBV5-1; CDR3aa: CASSSGQVSYEQYF; CDR3nt: TGCGCCAGCAGCTCGGGACAGGTCTCCTACGAGCAGTACTTC
j_gene: TRBJ2-3; abundance: -; d_gene: TRBD2; v_gene: TRBV19; CDR3aa: CASSGATSGGSDTQYF; CDR3nt: TGTGCCAGTAGTGGGGCGACTAGCGGGGGTTCAGATACGCAGTATTTT
j_gene: TRBJ2-5; abundance: -; d_gene: -; v_gene: TRBV15; CDR3aa: CATKTRQKETQYF; CDR3nt: TGTGCCACCAAGACGAGACAGAAAGAGACCCAGTACTTC
j_gene: TRBJ2-1; abundance: -; d_gene: TRBD2; v_gene: TRBV6-2/TRBV6-3; CDR3aa: CASSPVGAGGLNEQFF; CDR3nt: TGTGCCAGCAGCCCCGTGGGAGCGGGAGGGCTAAATGAGCAGTTCTTC
j_gene: TRBJ1-4; abundance: -; d_gene: -; v_gene: TRBV18; CDR3aa: CASSLPGTANEKLFF; CDR3nt: TGTGCCAGCTCACTTCCCGGGACTGCTAATGAAAAACTGTTTTTT
j_gene: TRBJ2-5; abundance: -; d_gene: -; v_gene: TRBV6-1; CDR3aa: CASSDWQDQETQYF; CDR3nt: TGTGCCAGCAGTGATTGGCAGGACCAAGAGACCCAGTACTTC
j_gene: TRBJ1-1; abundance: -; d_gene: TRBD1; v_gene: TRBV5-4; CDR3aa: CASSKGGAYTEAFF; CDR3nt: TGTGCCAGCAGCAAAGGGGGCGCGTACACTGAAGCTTTCTTT
j_gene: TRBJ2-5; abundance: -; d_gene: TRBD1; v_gene: TRBV2; CDR3aa: CATCRDREETQYF; CDR3nt: TGTGCCACATGCAGGGACAGGGAAGAGACCCAGTACTTC
j_gene: TRBJ2-5; abundance: -; d_gene: -; v_gene: TRBV24-1; CDR3aa: CATSDGLRGMGETQYF; CDR3nt: TGTGCCACCAGTGACGGACTTCGGGGGATGGGGGAGACCCAGTACTTC
j_gene: TRBJ1-2; abundance: few; d_gene: -; v_gene: TRBV15; CDR3aa: CATSSPPSYGYTF; CDR3nt: TGTGCCACCAGCAGCCCCCCTTCCTATGGCTACACCTTC
j_gene: TRBJ2-2; abundance: -; d_gene: TRBD2; v_gene: TRBV5-1; CDR3aa: CASSFSLAGNTGELFF; CDR3nt: TGCGCCAGCAGCTTTTCCCTAGCGGGGAACACCGGGGAGCTGTTTTTT
j_gene: TRBJ1-2; abundance: -; d_gene: TRBD1; v_gene: TRBV6-1; CDR3aa: CASSETGAHGYTF; CDR3nt: TGTGCCAGCAGTGAGACAGGGGCGCATGGCTACACCTTC